Listed below are T cell receptor beta chains from one sample, sequenced in a study of blood T cells in healthy people across ages. One entry per CDR3 protein results from TCRdb running MiXCR on the 5' RACE reads. There are approximately 1,000,000 distinct CDR3 sequences in the sample; 35% to 40% occur only once, and about 12% lies in the top ten. The sequenced sample consisted of blood. Receptor source: a man between 18 and 35 years old in good health. Each CDR3 is given with its conserved first and last residue. Fields, in order: V gene, D gene, J gene, clone size, CDR3 protein, CDR3 DNA. A D gene is named only where the DNA matches it firmly. Clone size is given for some rows only: seen once, a few or many times, or a class if the clone is expanded.

TRBV4-3	.	TRBJ2-1	few	CASSQGNGNEQFF	TGCGCCAGCAGCCAAGGAAATGGCAATGAGCAGTTCTTC
TRBV6-2/TRBV6-3	TRBD1	TRBJ1-1	.	CASSYSQGVGSTEAFF	TGTGCCAGCAGTTACTCACAGGGGGTCGGGAGTACTGAAGCTTTCTTT
TRBV5-1	.	TRBJ2-1	.	CASSLAARGNEQFF	TGCGCCAGCAGCTTGGCTGCCCGCGGCAATGAGCAGTTCTTC
TRBV7-2	TRBD1	TRBJ1-4	.	CASSGGTDGVHNEKLFF	TGTGCCAGCAGCGGGGGGACAGACGGGGTCCATAATGAAAAACTGTTTTTT
TRBV12-3/TRBV12-4	TRBD1	TRBJ1-2	few	CASSEGTGMINYGYTF	TGTGCCAGCAGTGAAGGGACAGGGATGATTAACTATGGCTACACCTTC
TRBV4-2	.	TRBJ1-2	many	CASSQDTSSYGYTF	TGTGCCAGCAGCCAAGACACCAGCTCCTATGGCTACACCTTC
TRBV6-1	.	TRBJ1-2	.	CASSEVLVRTNYGYTF	TGTGCCAGCAGTGAAGTCCTCGTGCGGACTAACTATGGCTACACCTTC
TRBV4-3	.	TRBJ1-2	few	CASSQAPHMVANYGYTF	TGCGCCAGCAGCCAAGCCCCCCATATGGTAGCTAACTATGGCTACACCTTC
TRBV7-2	.	TRBJ2-7	many	CASSQEFRSYEQYF	TGTGCCAGCAGCCAAGAGTTCCGCTCCTACGAGCAGTACTTC
TRBV9	TRBD1	TRBJ2-5	few	CASSDRGLKQETQYF	TGTGCCAGCAGTGACAGGGGGCTGAAACAAGAGACCCAGTACTTC
TRBV25-1	.	TRBJ1-2	few	CASSAWKGEERGYTF	TGTGCCAGCAGTGCTTGGAAGGGGGAAGAAAGAGGCTACACCTTC
TRBV28	.	TRBJ2-5	.	CASRWTGRVQETQYF	TGTGCCAGCAGATGGACAGGGAGGGTCCAAGAGACCCAGTACTTC
TRBV20-1	TRBD2	TRBJ2-3	few	CSARDGRTSSDTQYF	TGCAGTGCTAGAGATGGGAGGACTAGCTCAGATACGCAGTATTTT
TRBV20-1	.	TRBJ2-1	.	CSTRDVGVAGNEQFF	TGCAGTACTAGAGATGTGGGGGTGGCGGGGAATGAGCAGTTCTTC
TRBV29-1	.	TRBJ2-7	.	CSVEDLVVLRAASYNEQYF	TGCAGCGTTGAAGATCTTGTGGTCCTCCGGGCCGCCTCCTACAATGAGCAGTACTTC
TRBV28	.	TRBJ2-1	.	CATSIGFGEQFF	TGTGCCACCTCTATCGGGTTTGGTGAGCAGTTCTTC
TRBV6-1	.	TRBJ2-7	.	CAGTMDGYEQYF	TGTGCCGGCACTATGGACGGCTACGAGCAGTACTTC
TRBV12-5	.	TRBJ1-2	few	CASGLVPGADNYGYTF	TGTGCTAGTGGTTTGGTACCAGGGGCGGATAACTATGGCTACACCTTC
TRBV7-6	.	TRBJ1-4	.	CASTMGAANEKLFF	TGTGCCAGCACCATGGGGGCCGCCAATGAAAAACTGTTTTTT
TRBV20-1	.	TRBJ2-1	.	CSPWQGTVNEQFF	TGCAGTCCCTGGCAGGGCACGGTCAATGAGCAGTTCTTC
TRBV30	.	TRBJ1-6	.	CAWAKGPNSPLHF	TGTGCCTGGGCGAAGGGACCTAATTCACCCCTCCACTTT
TRBV6-5	TRBD2	TRBJ2-1	.	CASSRELAGGGDEQFF	TGTGCCAGCAGCCGCGAACTAGCGGGGGGCGGAGATGAGCAGTTCTTC
TRBV7-8	.	TRBJ2-6	.	CASSLRGFIAGANVLTF	TGTGCCAGCAGCTTAAGAGGATTTATAGCTGGGGCCAACGTCCTGACTTTC
TRBV7-9	TRBD1	TRBJ1-1	.	CASSFWDRGWMNTEAFF	TGTGCCAGCAGCTTTTGGGACAGGGGGTGGATGAACACTGAAGCTTTCTTT
TRBV9	.	TRBJ1-5	.	CASSPGGSAQPQHF	TGTGCCAGCAGCCCCGGCGGGAGCGCTCAGCCCCAGCATTTT
TRBV12-3/TRBV12-4	TRBD2	TRBJ2-3	few	CASGRGDTSTDTQYF	TGTGCCAGCGGGCGGGGGGACACTAGCACAGATACGCAGTATTTT
TRBV3-1	.	TRBJ1-1	once	CASSQERGIWGTEAFF	TGTGCCAGCAGCCAAGAAAGGGGGATCTGGGGCACTGAAGCTTTCTTT
TRBV6-6	TRBD1	TRBJ1-5	.	CASTEGQGANQPQHF	TGTGCCAGCACCGAGGGACAGGGGGCAAATCAGCCCCAGCATTTT
TRBV7-2	.	TRBJ1-2	few	CASSLETLNYGYTF	TGTGCCAGCAGCTTAGAGACACTTAACTATGGCTACACCTTC
TRBV10-3	.	TRBJ2-7	.	CAISDSPTGSHEQYF	TGTGCCATCAGTGATTCGCCCACAGGGTCCCACGAGCAGTACTTC
TRBV6-5	.	TRBJ2-6	.	CASSYKDHRDVLTF	TGTGCCAGCAGTTACAAGGACCATAGGGACGTCCTGACTTTC
TRBV27	.	TRBJ1-2	few	CASRKGIGEIGGYTF	TGTGCCAGCCGGAAAGGAATAGGGGAAATAGGTGGCTACACCTTC